This TCR beta chain was documented in a study of radiation and T cells in renal cell carcinoma. General observations from the study: Sampling covered only about 0.96 g of each tumor. Compared with controls, irradiated tumors had more, larger dominant CDR3 motifs.

Concerning this clone itself: What it binds is unknown.

Regarding treatment: treatment-naive control, cytoreductive nephrectomy. Control tumors came from treatment-naive patients without prior radiation. Control tumor donors were a few females and 10 to 12 males, median age approximately 58 years. The table came from immunoSEQ multiplex PCR; TCRdb's copy has only in-frame clones and leaves some out. The sample consists of more than 15,000 clones, approximately 59% of them appearing once. The receptor was derived from a man in his forties or fifties with renal cell carcinoma. Sequencing was performed on tumor tissue, taken from a patient whose treatment was nephrectomy without radiotherapy.

The CDR3 bases are TGTGCCAGCAGCTCAAACTGGCCTAGCCACGAGCAGTACTTC. Protein: CASSSNWPSHEQYF. The chain joins TRBV7-2 to TRBJ2-7; perhaps TRBD2 as D (5 bases). Per germline, CDR1 SGHTA and CDR2 FQGNSA. This CDR3 is built from 14 residues. Deletions cut 4 bases from V and 5 bases from J, with 15 bases between.